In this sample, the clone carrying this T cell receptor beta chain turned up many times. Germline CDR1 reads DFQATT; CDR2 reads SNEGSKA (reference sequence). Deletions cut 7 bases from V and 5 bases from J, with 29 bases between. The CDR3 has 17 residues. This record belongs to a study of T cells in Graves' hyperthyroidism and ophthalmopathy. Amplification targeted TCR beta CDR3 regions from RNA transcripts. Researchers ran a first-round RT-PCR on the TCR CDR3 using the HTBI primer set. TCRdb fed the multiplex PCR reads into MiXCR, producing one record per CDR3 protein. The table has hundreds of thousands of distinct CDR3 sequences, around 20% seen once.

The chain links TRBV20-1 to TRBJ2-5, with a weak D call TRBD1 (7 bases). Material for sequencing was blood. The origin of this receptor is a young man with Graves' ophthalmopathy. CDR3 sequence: CSVRVTRGEGGAETQYF. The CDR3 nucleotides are TGCAGTGTCAGAGTGACGCGGGGTGAAGGGGGCGCGGAGACCCAGTACTTC.